This TCR beta chain was profiled in a study of identical twins. General observations from the study: It was possible that invariant MAIT and iNKT cells partly confounded the zero-insertion analyses. Cord blood's abundant beta clonotypes had fewer insertions, unlike memory repertoires.

Everyone who gave samples was a healthy Caucasian. CDR1 and CDR2 (germline): MGHRA, YSYEKL. The CDR3 covers 17 residues. V was pared by 2 bases and J by 2 bases, with 17 bases between. This clonotype was seen only a few times. Its target is unknown. A universal primer site was incorporated via template switching, and the cDNA contained unique molecular identifiers. One entry per CDR3 protein results from TCRdb running MiXCR on the 5' RACE reads. The table records 1.5 million to 2 million distinct CDR3 sequences, about 32% of them present only once. This receptor was identified in a newborn girl in good health. Sequencing used cord blood. The chain recombines TRBV4-1 with TRBJ2-3; D is perhaps TRBD2 (6 bases). The CDR3 loop is CASSQSQLASITDTQYF. CDR3 DNA sequence: TGCGCCAGCAGCCAAAGCCAACTAGCATCCATCACAGATACGCAGTATTTT.